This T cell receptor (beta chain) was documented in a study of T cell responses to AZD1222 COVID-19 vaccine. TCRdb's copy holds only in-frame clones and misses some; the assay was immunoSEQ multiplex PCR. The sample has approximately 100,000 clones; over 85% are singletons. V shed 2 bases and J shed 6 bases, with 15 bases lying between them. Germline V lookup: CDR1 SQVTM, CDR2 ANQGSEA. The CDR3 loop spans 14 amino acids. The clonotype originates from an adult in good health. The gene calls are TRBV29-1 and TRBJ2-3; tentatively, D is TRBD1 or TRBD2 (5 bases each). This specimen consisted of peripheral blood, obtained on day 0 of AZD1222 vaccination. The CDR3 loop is CSVEILPWGDTQYF. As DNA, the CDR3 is TGCAGCGTTGAAATCTTACCCTGGGGGGATACGCAGTATTTT.